This T cell receptor (beta chain) was sequenced for a study of blood T cell repertoires in COVID-19. The repertoire was sequenced with immunoSEQ multiplex PCR; TCRdb's copy has only in-frame clones and lacks some. The repertoire includes some 230,000 clones, 86% of them detected once, and roughly 10% sits in the top ten. Germline V gene data show CDR1 as SGHNT and CDR2 as YENEEA. CDR3 size: 14 residues. The ends were cut back, 4 bases at V and 4 bases at J, with 12 bases in the middle. Input material: peripheral blood. The sequence was collected from a woman in her 50s with COVID-19, enrolled during active disease. The chain recombines TRBV11-3 with TRBJ2-3, with D uncertain. The CDR3 spells CASSSRMGPDTQYF. The CDR3 DNA reads as TGTGCCAGCAGCTCCCGGATGGGCCCAGATACGCAGTATTTT. Based on the CDR3 plus reference TRBV11-3 and TRBJ2-3, the full variable domain is EAGVVQSPRYKIIEKKQPVAFWCNPISGHNTLYWYLQNLGQGPELLIRYENEEAVDDSQLPKDRFSAERLKGVDSTLKIQPAELGDSAVYLCASSSRMGPDTQYFGPGTRLTVL.